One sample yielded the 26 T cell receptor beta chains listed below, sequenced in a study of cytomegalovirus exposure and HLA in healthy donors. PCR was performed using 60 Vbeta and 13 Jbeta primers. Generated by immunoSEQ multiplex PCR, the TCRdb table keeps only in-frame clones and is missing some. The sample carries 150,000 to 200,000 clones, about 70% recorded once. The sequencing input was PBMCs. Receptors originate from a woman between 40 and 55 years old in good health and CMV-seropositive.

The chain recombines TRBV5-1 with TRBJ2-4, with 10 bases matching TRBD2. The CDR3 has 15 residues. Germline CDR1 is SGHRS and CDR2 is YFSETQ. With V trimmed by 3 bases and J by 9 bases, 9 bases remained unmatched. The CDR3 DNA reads TGCGCCAGCAGCTCGCTAGCGGGGGCCAGGGGCATTCAGTACTTC. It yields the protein CASSSLAGARGIQYF.

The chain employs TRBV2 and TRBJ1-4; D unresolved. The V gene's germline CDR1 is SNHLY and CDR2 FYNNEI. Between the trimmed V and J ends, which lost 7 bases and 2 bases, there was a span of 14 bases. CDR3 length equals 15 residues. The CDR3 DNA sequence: TGTGCCAGCATGAGAGGGTACACTACTAATGAAAAACTGTTTTTT. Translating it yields CASMRGYTTNEKLFF. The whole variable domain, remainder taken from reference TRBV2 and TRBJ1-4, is EPEVTQTPSHQVTQMGQEVILRCVPISNHLYFYWYRQILGQKVEFLVSFYNNEISEKSEIFDDQFSVERPDGSNFTLKIRSTKLEDSAMYFCASMRGYTTNEKLFFGSGTQLSVL.

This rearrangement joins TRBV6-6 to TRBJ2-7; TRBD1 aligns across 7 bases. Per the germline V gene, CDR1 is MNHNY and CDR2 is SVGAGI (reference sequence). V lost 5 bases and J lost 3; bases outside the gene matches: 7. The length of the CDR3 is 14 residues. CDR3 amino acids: CASSPGQTIYEQYF. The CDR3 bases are TGTGCCAGCAGTCCGGGACAGACAATCTACGAGCAGTACTTC.

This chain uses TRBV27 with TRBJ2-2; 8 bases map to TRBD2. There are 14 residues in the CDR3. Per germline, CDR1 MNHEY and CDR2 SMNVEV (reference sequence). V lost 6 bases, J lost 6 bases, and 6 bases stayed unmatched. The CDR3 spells CASSFSGLAGELFF. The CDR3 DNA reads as TGTGCCAGCAGCTTCTCGGGACTAGCCGGGGAGCTGTTTTTT.

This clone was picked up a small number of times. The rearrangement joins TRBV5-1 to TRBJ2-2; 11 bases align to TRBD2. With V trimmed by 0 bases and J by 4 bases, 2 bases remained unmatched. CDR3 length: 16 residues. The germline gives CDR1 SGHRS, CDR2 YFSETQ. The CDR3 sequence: CASSLGGTSGTGELFF. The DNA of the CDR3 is TGCGCCAGCAGCTTGGGGGGGACTAGCGGCACCGGGGAGCTGTTTTTT.

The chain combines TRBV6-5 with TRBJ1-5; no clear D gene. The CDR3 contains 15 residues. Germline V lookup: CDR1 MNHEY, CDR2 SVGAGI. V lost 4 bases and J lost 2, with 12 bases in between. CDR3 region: CASSSRWKGNQPQHF. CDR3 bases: TGTGCCAGCAGTTCGAGGTGGAAGGGCAATCAGCCCCAGCATTTT.

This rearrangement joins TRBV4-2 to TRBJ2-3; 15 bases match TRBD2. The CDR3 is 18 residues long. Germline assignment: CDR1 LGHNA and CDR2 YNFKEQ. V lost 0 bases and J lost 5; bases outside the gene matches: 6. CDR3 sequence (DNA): TGTGCCAGCAGCCAAGAGGTGGGACTAGCGGGAGGCTTAGATACGCAGTATTTT. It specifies CASSQEVGLAGGLDTQYF.

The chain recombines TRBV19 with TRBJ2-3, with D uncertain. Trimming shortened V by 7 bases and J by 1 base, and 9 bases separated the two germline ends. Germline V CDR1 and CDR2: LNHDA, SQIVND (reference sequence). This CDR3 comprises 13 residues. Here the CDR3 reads CASTQSGTDTQYF. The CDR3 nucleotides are TGTGCCAGTACCCAGAGCGGCACAGATACGCAGTATTTT.

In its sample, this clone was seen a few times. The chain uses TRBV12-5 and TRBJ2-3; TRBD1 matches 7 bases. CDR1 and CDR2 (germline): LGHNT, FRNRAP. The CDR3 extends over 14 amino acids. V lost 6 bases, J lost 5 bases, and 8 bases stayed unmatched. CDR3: CASGRDRVGDTQYF. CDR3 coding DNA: TGTGCTAGTGGCCGAGACAGGGTCGGAGATACGCAGTATTTT.

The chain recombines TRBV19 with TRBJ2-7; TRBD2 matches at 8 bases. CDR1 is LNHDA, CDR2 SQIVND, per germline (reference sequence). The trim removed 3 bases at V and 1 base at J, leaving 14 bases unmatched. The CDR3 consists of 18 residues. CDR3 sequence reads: CASSIESFRSGTSYEQYF. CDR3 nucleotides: TGTGCCAGTAGTATCGAGTCGTTCCGTAGCGGGACTTCCTACGAGCAGTACTTC.

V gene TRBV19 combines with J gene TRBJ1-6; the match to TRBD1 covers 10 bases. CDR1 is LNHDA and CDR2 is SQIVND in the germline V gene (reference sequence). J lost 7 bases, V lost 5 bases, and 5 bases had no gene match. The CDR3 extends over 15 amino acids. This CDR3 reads CASSVRDRGNSPLHF. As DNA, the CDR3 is TGTGCCAGTAGTGTCCGGGACAGGGGCAATTCACCCCTCCACTTT.

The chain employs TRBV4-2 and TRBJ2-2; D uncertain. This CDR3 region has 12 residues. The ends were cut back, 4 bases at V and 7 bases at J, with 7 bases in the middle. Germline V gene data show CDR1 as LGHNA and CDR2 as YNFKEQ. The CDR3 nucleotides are TGTGCCAGCAGCCCCCTGAGCGGGGAGCTGTTTTTT. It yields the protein CASSPLSGELFF.

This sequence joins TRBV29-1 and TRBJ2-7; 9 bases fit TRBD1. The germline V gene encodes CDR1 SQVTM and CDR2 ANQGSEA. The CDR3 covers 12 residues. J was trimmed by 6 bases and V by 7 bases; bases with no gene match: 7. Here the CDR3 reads CSGGTGRGEQYF. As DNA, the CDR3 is TGCAGCGGCGGGACAGGGAGAGGCGAGCAGTACTTC.

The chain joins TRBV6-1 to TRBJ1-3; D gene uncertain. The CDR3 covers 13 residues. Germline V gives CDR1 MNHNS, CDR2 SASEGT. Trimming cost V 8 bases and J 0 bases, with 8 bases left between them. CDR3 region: CASGRDSGNTIYF. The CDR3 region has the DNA TGTGCCAGCGGTAGAGACTCTGGAAACACCATATATTTT.

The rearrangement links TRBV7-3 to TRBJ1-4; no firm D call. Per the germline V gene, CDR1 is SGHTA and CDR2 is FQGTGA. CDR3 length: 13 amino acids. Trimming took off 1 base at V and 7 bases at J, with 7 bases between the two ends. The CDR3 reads CASSLNVGEKLFF. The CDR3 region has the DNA TGTGCCAGCAGCTTAAACGTCGGTGAAAAACTGTTTTTT. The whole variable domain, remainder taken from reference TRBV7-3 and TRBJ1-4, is GAGVSQTPSNKVTEKGKYVELRCDPISGHTALYWYRQSLGQGPEFLIYFQGTGAADDSGLPNDRFFAVRPEGSVSTLKIQRTERGDSAVYLCASSLNVGEKLFFGSGTQLSVL.

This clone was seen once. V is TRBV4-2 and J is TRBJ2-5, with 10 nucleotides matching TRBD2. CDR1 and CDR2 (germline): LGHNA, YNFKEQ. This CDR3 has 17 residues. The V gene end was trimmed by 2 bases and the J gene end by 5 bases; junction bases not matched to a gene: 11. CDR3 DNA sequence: TGTGCCAGCAGCCAACCAGCGGGAAGCGGGGGGGACGAGACCCAGTACTTC. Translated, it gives CASSQPAGSGGDETQYF.

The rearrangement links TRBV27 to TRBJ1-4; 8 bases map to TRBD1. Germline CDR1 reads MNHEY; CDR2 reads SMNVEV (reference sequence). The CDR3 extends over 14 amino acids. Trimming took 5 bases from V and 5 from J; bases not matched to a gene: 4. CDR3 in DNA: TGTGCCAGCAGTCCCAGGGGGCTAAATGAAAAACTGTTTTTT. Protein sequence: CASSPRGLNEKLFF.

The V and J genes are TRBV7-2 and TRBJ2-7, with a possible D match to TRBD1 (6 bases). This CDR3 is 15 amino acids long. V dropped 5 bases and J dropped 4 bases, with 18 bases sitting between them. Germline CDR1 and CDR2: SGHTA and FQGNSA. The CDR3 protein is CASSQYPPQGYEQYF. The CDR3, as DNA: TGTGCCAGCAGCCAATACCCCCCACAGGGATACGAGCAGTACTTC.

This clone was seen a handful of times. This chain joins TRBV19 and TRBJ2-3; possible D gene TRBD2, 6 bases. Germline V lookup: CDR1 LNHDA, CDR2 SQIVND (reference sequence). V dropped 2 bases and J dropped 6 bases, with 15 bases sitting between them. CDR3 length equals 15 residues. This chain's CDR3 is CASSIHSGQRDTQYF. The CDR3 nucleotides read TGTGCCAGTAGTATACATAGCGGTCAGAGGGATACGCAGTATTTT. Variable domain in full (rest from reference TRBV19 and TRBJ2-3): DGGITQSPKYLFRKEGQNVTLSCEQNLNHDAMYWYRQDPGQGLRLIYYSQIVNDFQKGDIAEGYSVSREKKESFPLTVTSAQKNPTAFYLCASSIHSGQRDTQYFGPGTRLTVL.

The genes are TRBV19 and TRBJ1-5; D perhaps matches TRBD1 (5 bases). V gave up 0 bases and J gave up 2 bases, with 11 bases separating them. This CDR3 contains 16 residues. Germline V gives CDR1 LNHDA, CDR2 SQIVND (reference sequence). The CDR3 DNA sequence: TGTGCCAGTAGTATAGAAGAAGGGGCCGGCAATCAGCCCCAGCATTTT. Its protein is CASSIEEGAGNQPQHF.

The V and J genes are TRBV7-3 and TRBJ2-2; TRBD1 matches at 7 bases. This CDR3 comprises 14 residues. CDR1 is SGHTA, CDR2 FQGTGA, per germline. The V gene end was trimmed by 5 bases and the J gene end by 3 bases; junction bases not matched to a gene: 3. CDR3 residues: CASSRDSDTGELFF. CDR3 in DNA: TGTGCCAGCAGCCGGGACAGTGACACCGGGGAGCTGTTTTTT.

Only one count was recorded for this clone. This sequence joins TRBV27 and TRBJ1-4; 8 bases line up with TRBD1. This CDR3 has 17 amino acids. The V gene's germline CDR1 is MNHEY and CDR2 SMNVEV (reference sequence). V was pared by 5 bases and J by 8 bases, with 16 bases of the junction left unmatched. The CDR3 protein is CASSDQGDRLGREKLFF. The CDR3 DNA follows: TGTGCCAGCAGTGACCAGGGGGACAGGCTGGGCCGAGAAAAACTGTTTTTT.

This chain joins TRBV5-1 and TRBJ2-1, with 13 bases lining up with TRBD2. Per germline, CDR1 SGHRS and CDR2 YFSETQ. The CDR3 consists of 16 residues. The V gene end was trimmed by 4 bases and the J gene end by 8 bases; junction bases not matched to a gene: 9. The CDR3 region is CASSRRTSGSTDEQFF. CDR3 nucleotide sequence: TGCGCCAGCAGCCGCCGGACTAGCGGGAGTACGGATGAGCAGTTCTTC.

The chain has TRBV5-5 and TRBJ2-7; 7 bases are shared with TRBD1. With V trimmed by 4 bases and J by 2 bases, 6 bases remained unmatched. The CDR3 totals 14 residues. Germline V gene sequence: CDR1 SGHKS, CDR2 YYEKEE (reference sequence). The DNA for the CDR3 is TGTGCCAGCAGCCAGGGACAGCTTACCTACGAGCAGTACTTC. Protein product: CASSQGQLTYEQYF.

DNA of the CDR3: TGTGCCAGCTCACCAGGATCCGGACAGGGGGTTGGTGAGCAGTTCTTC. Residues: CASSPGSGQGVGEQFF. V usage is TRBV18 and J usage is TRBJ2-1, with 10 bases that match TRBD1. The junction had 10 bases not matched to a gene; V was cut back by 2 bases and J by 9 bases. Germline V gene data show CDR1 as KGHSH and CDR2 as LQKENI. This CDR3 region has 16 residues.

The CDR3 is CASSAKAGGGELFF. The DNA of the CDR3 is TGTGCCAGCAGTGCTAAGGCGGGCGGCGGGGAGCTGTTTTTT. The V gene is TRBV2, the J gene TRBJ2-2; TRBD2 is a possible D gene (5 bases). The CDR3 loop spans 14 amino acids. Trimming shortened V by 4 bases and J by 7 bases, and 13 bases separated the two germline ends. Germline-derived CDR1 and CDR2 are SNHLY and FYNNEI.